This T cell receptor beta chain comes out of a study of blood T cell repertoires in COVID-19. Study-wide context: T cells, B-cell-depleted T cells, or PBMCs supplied cDNA or gDNA.

This CDR3 is 15 amino acids long. Per the germline V gene, CDR1 is SGHDT and CDR2 is YYEEEE. Trimming took 0 bases from V and 3 from J, leaving 10 bases between them. This clone was detected only a few times. Original processing notes: Reference gene primers were amplified, and this amplification served to estimate nucleated cell counts. The assay was immunoSEQ multiplex PCR, and TCRdb's table has in-frame clones only and misses some. V, J and clone size derive from that table, while D and trimming were established from the DNA sequence. The sample has approximately 30,000 clones, about 91% seen once.

This chain links TRBV5-6 with TRBJ1-3; D gene uncertain. The sequenced sample was peripheral blood. This sequence was found in a human donor with active COVID-19. The donor label of this sample is uncertain. The CDR3 nucleotides read TGTGCCAGCAGCTTGGACAGCAGGATTGGAAACACCATATATTTT. It codes for CASSLDSRIGNTIYF.